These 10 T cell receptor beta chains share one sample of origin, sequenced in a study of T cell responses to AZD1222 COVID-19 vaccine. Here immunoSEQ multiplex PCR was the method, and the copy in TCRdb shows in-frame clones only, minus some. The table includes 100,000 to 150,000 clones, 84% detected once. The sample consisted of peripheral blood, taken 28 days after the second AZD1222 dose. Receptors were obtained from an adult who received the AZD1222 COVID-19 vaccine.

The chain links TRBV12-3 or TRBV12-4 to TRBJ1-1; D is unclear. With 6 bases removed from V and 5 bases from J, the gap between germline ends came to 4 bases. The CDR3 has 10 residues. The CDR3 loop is CASRGTEAFF. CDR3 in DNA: TGTGCCAGCAGGGGGACTGAAGCTTTCTTT.

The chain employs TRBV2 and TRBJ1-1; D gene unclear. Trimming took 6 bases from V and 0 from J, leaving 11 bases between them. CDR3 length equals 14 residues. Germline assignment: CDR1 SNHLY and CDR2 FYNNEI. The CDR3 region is CASRQDPMNTEAFF. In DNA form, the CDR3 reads TGTGCCAGCAGGCAGGACCCCATGAACACTGAAGCTTTCTTT.

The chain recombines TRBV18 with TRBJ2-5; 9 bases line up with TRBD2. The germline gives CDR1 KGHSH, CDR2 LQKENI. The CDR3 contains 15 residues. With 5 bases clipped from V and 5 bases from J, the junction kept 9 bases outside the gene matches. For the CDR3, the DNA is TGTGCCAGCTCAAACGGGACTAGCTTTCGGGAGACCCAGTACTTC. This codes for CASSNGTSFRETQYF.

For the CDR3, the DNA is TGTGCCAGCACCCCCGTCGGGACAGGGTTACCCCTCCACTTT. Its translation is CASTPVGTGLPLHF. The chain employs TRBV19 and TRBJ1-6, with 9 nucleotides matching TRBD1. The CDR3 is 14 amino acids. Germline V gene sequence: CDR1 LNHDA, CDR2 SQIVND (reference sequence). The J segment lost 12 bases and the V segment lost 9 bases, leaving 12 bases of the junction unmatched.

CDR3: CASSNPDTGKEQYF. CDR3 in DNA: TGTGCCAGCAGCAACCCCGATACAGGGAAAGAGCAGTACTTC. J is TRBJ2-7 and V is TRBV9; a possible D gene is TRBD1 (6 bases). The CDR3 runs to 14 residues. Trimming removed 4 bases from V and 7 bases from J, with 18 bases in between. Germline V gene lookup returns CDR1 SGDLS and CDR2 YYNGEE. Supplemented by reference TRBV9 and TRBJ2-7, the full variable domain reads DSGVTQTPKHLITATGQRVTLRCSPRSGDLSVYWYQQSLDQGLQFLIQYYNGEERAKGNILERFSAQQFPDLHSELNLSSLELGDSALYFCASSNPDTGKEQYFGPGTRLTVT.

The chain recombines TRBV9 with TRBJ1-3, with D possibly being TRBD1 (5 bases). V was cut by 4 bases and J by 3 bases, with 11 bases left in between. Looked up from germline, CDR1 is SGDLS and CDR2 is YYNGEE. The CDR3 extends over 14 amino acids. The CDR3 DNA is TGTGCCAGCAGCCGTCAGGGAGATGGAAACACCATATATTTT. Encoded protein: CASSRQGDGNTIYF.

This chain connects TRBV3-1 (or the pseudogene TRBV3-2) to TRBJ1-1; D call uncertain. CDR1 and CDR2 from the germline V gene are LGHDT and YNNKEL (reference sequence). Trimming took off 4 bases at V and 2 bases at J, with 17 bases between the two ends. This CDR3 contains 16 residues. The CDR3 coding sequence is TGTGCCAGCAGCCCGAAGCAATTTGGGTTTAACACTGAAGCTTTCTTT. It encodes CASSPKQFGFNTEAFF.

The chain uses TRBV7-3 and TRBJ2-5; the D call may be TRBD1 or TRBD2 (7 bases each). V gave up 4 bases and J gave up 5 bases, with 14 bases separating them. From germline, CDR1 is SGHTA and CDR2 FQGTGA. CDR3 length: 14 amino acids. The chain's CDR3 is CASSSRGGRETQYF. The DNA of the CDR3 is TGTGCCAGCAGCTCCAGGGGGGGACGGGAGACCCAGTACTTC.

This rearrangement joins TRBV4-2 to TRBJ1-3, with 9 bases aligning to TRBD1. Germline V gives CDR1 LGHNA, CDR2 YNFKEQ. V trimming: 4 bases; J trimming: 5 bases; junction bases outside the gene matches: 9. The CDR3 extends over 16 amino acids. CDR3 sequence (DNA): TGTGCCAGCAGCCCCGAGGGACAGGGCGGGAGAAACACCATATATTTT. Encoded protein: CASSPEGQGGRNTIYF.

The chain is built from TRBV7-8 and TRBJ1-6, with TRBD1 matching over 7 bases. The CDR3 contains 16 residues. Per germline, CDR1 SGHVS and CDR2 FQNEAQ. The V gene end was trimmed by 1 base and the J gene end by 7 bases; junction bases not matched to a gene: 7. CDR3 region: CASSLGPGQRNSPLHF. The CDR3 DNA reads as TGTGCCAGCAGCTTAGGTCCGGGACAGCGAAATTCACCCCTCCACTTT.